The 20 T cell receptor beta chains below all came from one sample that was sequenced in a study of T cells after yellow fever vaccination. TCRdb recomputed calls from the 5' RACE reads with MiXCR, one row per CDR3 protein. The repertoire holds 200,000 to 250,000 distinct CDR3 sequences, with 6.9% as singletons. Sample: CD4+ T cells sorted from PBMCs, taken 15 days after the yellow fever booster vaccination. The receptors shown here come from a man aged 30 to 39 who received the YFV17D yellow fever vaccine.

This clonotype occurred a few times. The chain employs TRBV12-3 or TRBV12-4 and TRBJ2-7; 8 nucleotides agree with TRBD1. The J segment lost 3 bases and the V segment lost 9 bases, leaving 1 base of the junction unmatched. The CDR3 consists of 11 residues. The CDR3 sequence is CASGTGYEQYF. DNA for the CDR3: TGTGCCAGTGGGACAGGCTACGAGCAGTACTTC.

This clonotype appeared many times. This sequence joins TRBV9 and TRBJ2-2; D gene ambiguous. Trimming left V 0 bases short and J 6 bases short, with 3 bases between. In germline, CDR1 is SGDLS, CDR2 YYNGEE. The CDR3 loop spans 12 amino acids. The CDR3 is CASSVEPGELFF. CDR3 bases: TGTGCCAGCAGCGTAGAGCCCGGGGAGCTGTTTTTT.

This clonotype has only a few counts. The rearrangement uses TRBV9 and TRBJ2-7; 8 nucleotides match TRBD1. Per the germline V gene, CDR1 is SGDLS and CDR2 is YYNGEE. The CDR3 has 15 amino acids. Trimming took 0 bases from V and 6 from J; bases not matched to a gene: 8. Here the CDR3 reads CASSVEGQGRGEQYF. In DNA form, the CDR3 reads TGTGCCAGCAGCGTAGAAGGACAGGGAAGGGGCGAGCAGTACTTC.

This clonotype has at least ten counts. The V gene is TRBV7-9, the J gene TRBJ2-5, with D possibly being TRBD2 (6 bases). Germline V lookup: CDR1 SEHNR, CDR2 FQNEAQ (reference sequence). Deletions cut 2 bases from V and 5 bases from J, with 15 bases between. The CDR3 is made up of 15 amino acids. DNA of the CDR3: TGTGCCAGCAGCTTATCAGGGAGTCGGGAGGAGACCCAGTACTTC. Translated: CASSLSGSREETQYF.

The J gene is TRBJ2-7, the V gene TRBV27, with TRBD2 identical over 7 bases. The CDR3 length is 15 residues. J gave up 3 bases and V 2 bases, and 7 bases lay outside the gene matches. Germline CDR1 reads MNHEY; CDR2 reads SMNVEV (reference sequence). CDR3 nucleotide sequence: TGTGCCAGCAGTTTAGCGGGAGTAAGGGGCTACGAGCAGTACTTC. Residues: CASSLAGVRGYEQYF.

This clonotype was recorded at least ten times. The chain carries TRBV12-3 or TRBV12-4 and TRBJ2-5, with TRBD2 identical over 11 bases. The CDR3 covers 14 residues. V lost 5 bases to trimming and J lost 3 bases; unmatched junction nucleotides: 2. The CDR3 DNA is TGTGCCAGCAGTAAGGGACTAGCGGAAGAGACCCAGTACTTC. This sequence encodes CASSKGLAEETQYF.

This clonotype was detected ten times or more. J is TRBJ2-5 and V is TRBV2, with 9 bases fitting TRBD1. The germline V gene encodes CDR1 SNHLY and CDR2 FYNNEI. The CDR3 totals 13 residues. V trimming: 4 bases; J trimming: 3 bases; junction bases outside the gene matches: 0. The CDR3 DNA is TGTGCCAGCAGTGGGACAGGGGAAGAGACCCAGTACTTC. Protein: CASSGTGEETQYF.

The chain is built from TRBV12-3 or TRBV12-4 and TRBJ2-7; the match to TRBD1 covers 11 bases. This CDR3 is built from 15 residues. Germline trimming cut 5 bases from V and 5 bases from J; bases unmatched to any gene: 8. The CDR3 is CASSQTGTGGNEQYF. As DNA, the CDR3 is TGTGCCAGCAGTCAGACCGGGACAGGGGGAAACGAGCAGTACTTC.

This clonotype was detected many times. This rearrangement joins TRBV5-1 to TRBJ2-7, with D maybe TRBD2 (6 bases). Germline CDR1 is SGHRS and CDR2 is YFSETQ. Trimming removed 5 bases from V and 2 bases from J, with 17 bases in between. The CDR3 sequence is 15 residues long. CDR3 region: CASRPAGGTAYEQYF. The CDR3 bases are TGCGCCAGCAGACCCGCCGGCGGGACCGCCTACGAGCAGTACTTC.

At least ten counts were recorded for this clonotype. The CDR3 nucleotides read TGCGCCAGCAGCCAAGATTATATGGGACAGGGGTACGAGCAGTACTTC. Translating it yields CASSQDYMGQGYEQYF. The V call is TRBV4-3, the J call TRBJ2-7; 10 bases are a match to TRBD1. The germline gives CDR1 LGHNA, CDR2 YSLEER. CDR3 length equals 16 residues. With 0 bases clipped from V and 4 bases from J, the junction kept 6 bases outside the gene matches.

This clonotype was detected ten times or more. The chain joins TRBV15 to TRBJ2-5; 8 positions match TRBD2. Germline V gene sequence: CDR1 LNHNV, CDR2 YYDKDF (reference sequence). Germline trimming cut 2 bases from V and 2 bases from J; bases unmatched to any gene: 4. The CDR3 has 15 residues. In DNA, the CDR3 is TGTGCCACCAGCAGACGCAGCGGGAGTCAAGAGACCCAGTACTTC. Its translation is CATSRRSGSQETQYF. The full variable domain, its missing parts supplied by reference TRBV15 and TRBJ2-5, is DAMVIQNPRYQVTQFGKPVTLSCSQTLNHNVMYWYQQKSSQAPKLLFHYYDKDFNNEADTPDNFQSRRPNTSFCFLDIRSPGLGDTAMYLCATSRRSGSQETQYFGPGTRLLVL.

The V and J genes are TRBV5-1 and TRBJ2-1; 9 bases line up with TRBD2. With 3 bases clipped from V and 7 bases from J, the junction kept 11 bases outside the gene matches. This CDR3 spans 16 amino acids. Germline CDR1 reads SGHRS; CDR2 reads YFSETQ. The CDR3 is CASSYIAGASGNEQFF. CDR3 DNA sequence: TGCGCCAGCAGCTATATAGCGGGAGCGAGTGGAAATGAGCAGTTCTTC.

This clonotype was detected many times. V gene TRBV10-1 combines with J gene TRBJ2-1, with D possibly TRBD2 on 6 matching bases. The germline V gene has CDR1 WNHNN and CDR2 SYGVQD (reference sequence). Trimming took off 4 bases at V and 5 bases at J, with 12 bases between the two ends. The CDR3 contains 14 residues. The CDR3 region has the DNA TGCGCCAGCAGTGGTAGCGGCAGAAACAATGAGCAGTTCTTC. Translated: CASSGSGRNNEQFF.

This clonotype was found a few times. The chain joins TRBV6-4 to TRBJ2-2; TRBD2 agrees at 15 bases. The junction had 6 bases not matched to a gene; V was cut back by 7 bases and J by 6 bases. This CDR3 comprises 16 residues. Looked up from germline, CDR1 is MRHNA and CDR2 is SNTAGT. For the CDR3, the DNA is TGTGCCAGCAAGCCGGGACTAGCGGGAGGAGCCGGGGAGCTGTTTTTT. As protein: CASKPGLAGGAGELFF.

This clonotype was detected many times. The CDR3, as DNA: TGTGCCAGCAGTTACAGGGCGAACACTGAAGCTTTCTTT. Protein: CASSYRANTEAFF. The chain uses TRBV6-5 and TRBJ1-1; D call uncertain. This CDR3 region has 13 residues. Trimming left V 2 bases short and J 1 base short, with 5 bases between. CDR1 is MNHEY, CDR2 SVGAGI, per germline.

A few counts support this clonotype. The chain joins TRBV5-1 to TRBJ2-4, with D possibly TRBD1 on 5 matching bases. The germline CDR1 and CDR2 sequences are SGHRS and YFSETQ. V shed 3 bases and J shed 9 bases, with 13 bases lying between them. CDR3 size: 13 residues. The CDR3 coding sequence is TGCGCCAGCAGCTCCTCTCAGGGTGCCATTCAGTACTTC. This gives the protein CASSSSQGAIQYF.

The chain uses TRBV5-1 and TRBJ2-7, with D perhaps given as TRBD1 or TRBD2 (6 bases each). The germline CDR1 and CDR2 sequences are SGHRS and YFSETQ. The CDR3 extends over 13 amino acids. V shed 0 bases and J shed 11 bases, with 15 bases lying between them. The CDR3 spells CASSLGGAEPEYF. The CDR3 DNA reads as TGCGCCAGCAGCTTGGGGGGGGCCGAACCGGAGTACTTC.

This clonotype came up many times. This chain links TRBV18 with TRBJ2-3; D unclear. CDR3 length: 15 amino acids. Germline loops: CDR1 KGHSH, CDR2 LQKENI. V lost 3 bases, J lost 2 bases, and 12 bases lay in between. In nucleotides, the CDR3 is TGTGCCAGCTCACCCACTACAACGACCACAGATACGCAGTATTTT. It yields the protein CASSPTTTTTDTQYF. The entire variable domain, with the rest obtained from reference TRBV18 and TRBJ2-3, is as follows: NAGVMQNPRHLVRRRGQEARLRCSPMKGHSHVYWYRQLPEEGLKFMVYLQKENIIDESGMPKERFSAEFPKEGPSILRIQQVVRGDSAAYFCASSPTTTTTDTQYFGPGTRLTVL.

This clonotype was counted a few times. The chain links TRBV10-3 to TRBJ1-2; 10 nucleotides match TRBD1. The CDR3 is 16 residues long. Trimming took 6 bases from V and 8 from J; bases not matched to a gene: 15. CDR1 ENHRY and CDR2 SYGVKD come from the germline V gene. As DNA, the CDR3 is TGTGCCATCAGCACCACCGGGACAGGGGCGCGTCGGGGCTACACCTTC. Translation: CAISTTGTGARRGYTF.

This clonotype was seen only a few times. The chain joins TRBV25-1 to TRBJ2-7; no clear D. The CDR3 length is 15 residues. Trimming left V 3 bases short and J 3 bases short, with 15 bases between. Germline V CDR1 and CDR2: MGHDK, SYGVNS. The CDR3 region is CASSDRAYWVYEQYF. In nucleotides, the CDR3 is TGTGCCAGCAGTGATCGGGCGTATTGGGTCTACGAGCAGTACTTC.